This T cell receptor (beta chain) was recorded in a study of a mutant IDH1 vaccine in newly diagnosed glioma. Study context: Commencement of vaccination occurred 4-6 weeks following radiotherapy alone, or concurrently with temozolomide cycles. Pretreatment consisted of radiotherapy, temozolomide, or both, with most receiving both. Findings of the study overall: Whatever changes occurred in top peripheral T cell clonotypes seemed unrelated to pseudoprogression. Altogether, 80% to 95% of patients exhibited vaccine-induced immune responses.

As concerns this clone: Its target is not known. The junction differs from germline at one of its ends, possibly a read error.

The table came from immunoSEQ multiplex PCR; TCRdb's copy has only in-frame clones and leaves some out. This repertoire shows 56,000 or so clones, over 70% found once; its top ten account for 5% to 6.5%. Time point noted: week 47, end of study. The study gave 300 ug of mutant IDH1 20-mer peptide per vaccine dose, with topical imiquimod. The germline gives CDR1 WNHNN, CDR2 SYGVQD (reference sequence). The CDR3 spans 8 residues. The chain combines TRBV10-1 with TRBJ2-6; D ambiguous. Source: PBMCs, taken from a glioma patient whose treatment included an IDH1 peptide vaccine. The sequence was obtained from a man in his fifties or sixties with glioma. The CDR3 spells CASYIGLF. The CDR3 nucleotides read TGCGCCAGTTACATTGGCCTCTTC.